This TCR beta chain was recorded in a study of low-dose radiotherapy and immunotherapy resistance in tumors. Whole-study context: Each patient was administered nivolumab intravenously at 240 mg, which was a flat dose, every two weeks, along with intravenous ipilimumab at 1 mg/kg every six weeks.

TRAV- and TRBV-specific primers primed first-strand cDNA, covering alpha and beta chains. Both a constant-region primer and a V-primer adapter served to amplify TCRs across approximately 19 PCR cycles. In vitro transcription served to amplify the mRNA that had been isolated. TCRdb re-derived calls from the reads in MiXCR, one entry per CDR3 protein. The sample has 80,000 to 95,000 distinct CDR3 sequences, 9.4% seen once. The CDR3 is 13 amino acids. Trimming stripped 4 bases from V and 4 bases from J, with 11 bases between. Germline lookup yields CDR1 SQVTM and CDR2 ANQGSEA. Ten or more counts support this clonotype. As to time point: before trial treatment. The donors' regimen was nivolumab, ipilimumab, aspirin, low-dose cyclophosphamide and low-dose radiotherapy. Patients qualified if they had advanced solid tumors that lacked tumor-infiltrating lymphocytes.

V usage is TRBV29-1 and J usage is TRBJ2-1; no firm D call. This receptor was identified in a male donor with prostate cancer. The specimen comprised PBMCs, sampled before treatment. CDR3: CSVGSGSYNEQFF. CDR3 sequence (DNA): TGCAGCGTTGGGAGTGGATCATACAATGAGCAGTTCTTC.